Sequencing of this TCR beta chain was carried out in a study of neurological immune-mediated disorders. V was clipped by 9 bases and J by 3 bases, with 19 bases between them. This CDR3 region has 15 residues. Germline CDR1 is MDHEN and CDR2 is SYDVKM. This clonotype has ten or more counts. By 5'RACE with 10-nucleotide random UMIs, the cDNA was made. A single run covered 15-18 subjects with over 170 million TCR-beta sequences. TCRdb processed the 5' RACE reads anew with MiXCR; each CDR3 protein has one entry. The sample comprises some 77,000 distinct CDR3 sequences, around a tenth of which are singletons, and 1.5% to 2% rests with the top ten. The starting material, 2 million PBMCs stored at -80 C, gave rise to the unsorted libraries.

The chain combines TRBV28 with TRBJ2-3, with D perhaps matching TRBD2 (7 bases). The TCR originated in a middle-aged man in good health. The sample was PBMCs. The CDR3 nucleotides read TGTGCCAGTCAGGTAGGGGGGGCGAGGACAGATACGCAGTATTTT. Translating it yields CASQVGGARTDTQYF.